These 29 T cell receptor beta chains were all obtained from the same sample, sequenced in a study of blood T cell repertoires in COVID-19. The data were produced by immunoSEQ multiplex PCR, yet TCRdb's version contains in-frame clones alone and is incomplete. The table lists 100,000 to 150,000 clones, roughly 79% of them singletons. Sequenced sample: peripheral blood. The receptors derive from a woman aged 55-69 years with active or convalescent COVID-19.

This chain connects TRBV28 to TRBJ1-1, with D possibly TRBD1 on 6 matching bases. With 4 bases removed from V and 5 bases from J, the gap between germline ends came to 17 bases. Per the germline V gene, CDR1 is MDHEN and CDR2 is SYDVKM. The CDR3 totals 15 residues. The CDR3: CASSSPQGGNTEAFF. CDR3 nucleotide sequence: TGTGCCAGCAGTTCCCCACAGGGTGGGAATACTGAAGCTTTCTTT.

The V call is TRBV5-6, the J call TRBJ2-5; 8 bases agree with TRBD1. Trimming cost V 4 bases and J 6 bases; bases outside gene matches: 2. Germline V gene lookup returns CDR1 SGHDT and CDR2 YYEEEE. CDR3 size: 12 residues. The CDR3 DNA reads as TGTGCCAGCAGCAGGGACAGGAAGACCCAGTACTTC. It encodes CASSRDRKTQYF.

V gene TRBV5-1 combines with J gene TRBJ1-1, with D perhaps TRBD1 (6 bases). Germline CDR1 SGHRS, CDR2 YFSETQ. Trimming shortened V by 4 bases and J by 5 bases, and 15 bases separated the two germline ends. The length of the CDR3 is 14 residues. The CDR3 bases are TGCGCCAGCAGCACCCTACAGGGCAGAACTGAAGCTTTCTTT. It specifies CASSTLQGRTEAFF.

This chain links TRBV11-2 with TRBJ1-1; D remains ambiguous. In germline, CDR1 is SGHAT, CDR2 FQNNGV. The CDR3 contains 12 residues. Trimming shortened V by 1 base and J by 6 bases, and 6 bases separated the two germline ends. The CDR3 sequence: CASSLVRAEAFF. CDR3 sequence (DNA): TGTGCCAGCAGCTTAGTTCGGGCTGAAGCTTTCTTT. Complete variable domain (other parts from reference TRBV11-2 and TRBJ1-1): EAGVAQSPRYKIIEKRQSVAFWCNPISGHATLYWYQQILGQGPKLLIQFQNNGVVDDSQLPKDRFSAERLKGVDSTLKIQPAKLEDSAVYLCASSLVRAEAFFGQGTRLTVV.

The rearrangement links TRBV18 to TRBJ1-2; 7 bases match TRBD1. With 2 bases clipped from V and 1 base from J, the junction kept 4 bases outside the gene matches. The germline V gene has CDR1 KGHSH and CDR2 LQKENI. This CDR3 contains 15 residues. The CDR3 region is CASSPEWDSNYGYTF. CDR3 sequence (DNA): TGTGCCAGCTCACCAGAATGGGACAGTAACTATGGCTACACCTTC.

The gene calls are TRBV7-2 and TRBJ1-6; D remains unclear. Trimming cost V 4 bases and J 4 bases, with 8 bases left between them. The CDR3 consists of 14 residues. Germline V gene lookup returns CDR1 SGHTA and CDR2 FQGNSA. CDR3 bases: TGTGCCAGCAGCTCCAGCGTTTATAATTCACCCCTCCACTTT. Encoded protein: CASSSSVYNSPLHF.

The V and J genes are TRBV7-9 and TRBJ1-5; D perhaps matches TRBD1 (5 bases). The CDR3 covers 14 residues. Germline CDR1 reads SEHNR; CDR2 reads FQNEAQ (reference sequence). V shed 4 bases and J shed 7 bases, with 14 bases lying between them. The DNA for the CDR3 is TGTGCCAGCAGCTCCCAGGGAAGCGGGCAGCCCCAGCATTTT. It translates to CASSSQGSGQPQHF.

This sequence joins TRBV6-5 and TRBJ1-1; D might be TRBD1 (6 bases). The length of the CDR3 is 12 residues. The germline CDR1 and CDR2 sequences are MNHEY and SVGAGI. Trimming removed 4 bases at V and 6 bases at J, with 9 bases between. The CDR3 loop is CASSFRGSEAFF. The DNA of the CDR3 is TGTGCCAGCAGTTTCAGGGGTTCTGAAGCTTTCTTT.

The rearrangement links TRBV7-9 to TRBJ1-1; D remains ambiguous. This CDR3 contains 14 residues. The germline V gene has CDR1 SEHNR and CDR2 FQNEAQ (reference sequence). Trimming cost V 0 bases and J 1 base, with 6 bases left between them. For the CDR3, the DNA is TGTGCCAGCAGCTTAGCAAGCTGGAACACTGAAGCTTTCTTT. This translates into CASSLASWNTEAFF.

The gene calls are TRBV28 and TRBJ2-3; TRBD2 aligns across 10 bases. Germline CDR1 reads MDHEN; CDR2 reads SYDVKM. V dropped 2 bases and J dropped 5; count of bases not matched to a gene: 13. The CDR3 runs to 18 residues. The CDR3 region is CASSLIPAGGSSGDTQYF. The CDR3 DNA sequence: TGTGCCAGCAGTTTAATCCCAGCGGGAGGGTCCTCGGGAGATACGCAGTATTTT.

The rearrangement links TRBV19 to TRBJ1-3; D perhaps matches TRBD1 (5 bases). CDR3 length equals 15 residues. V was clipped by 5 bases and J by 0 bases, with 11 bases between them. Germline CDR1 LNHDA, CDR2 SQIVND (reference sequence). The CDR3 spells CASSDRTPSGNTIYF. CDR3 sequence (DNA): TGTGCCAGTAGTGATCGGACACCCTCTGGAAACACCATATATTTT.

V usage is TRBV6-1 and J usage is TRBJ2-7; perhaps TRBD2 as D (6 bases). The CDR3 covers 14 residues. The ends were cut back, 4 bases at V and 3 bases at J, with 13 bases in the middle. Germline V gene data show CDR1 as MNHNS and CDR2 as SASEGT. The CDR3: CASSVADSRYEQYV. The CDR3 nucleotides read TGTGCCAGCAGTGTAGCGGACTCACGCTACGAGCAGTACGTC.

This chain links TRBV27 with TRBJ2-1; 12 positions agree with TRBD2. The CDR3 spans 20 residues. Germline assignment: CDR1 MNHEY and CDR2 SMNVEV (reference sequence). V lost 1 base and J lost 4; bases outside the gene matches: 14. The CDR3 spells CASSLLGARLTSGRYNEQFF. CDR3 nucleotide sequence: TGTGCCAGCAGTTTATTGGGCGCTCGGCTGACTAGCGGGAGATACAATGAGCAGTTCTTC.

This clone has a handful of counts. The chain employs TRBV7-2 and TRBJ2-5; 11 positions agree with TRBD1. Germline-derived CDR1 and CDR2 are SGHTA and FQGNSA. J lost 4 bases, V lost 3 bases, and 4 bases had no gene match. This CDR3 has 15 amino acids. The CDR3 protein is CASSLDRGLIETQYF. The CDR3 DNA follows: TGTGCCAGCAGCTTGGACAGGGGGCTAATAGAGACCCAGTACTTC.

The V call is TRBV5-4, the J call TRBJ1-6; D unresolved. The CDR3 length is 16 residues. Germline CDR1 SGHNT, CDR2 YYREEE (reference sequence). V dropped 6 bases and J dropped 5 bases, with 18 bases sitting between them. The DNA for the CDR3 is TGTGCCAGCACCGACCGTAGCGTTTTTAATAATTCACCCCTCCACTTT. Protein product: CASTDRSVFNNSPLHF. The complete variable domain, with remaining parts taken from reference TRBV5-4 and TRBJ1-6, reads ETGVTQSPTHLIKTRGQQVTLRCSSQSGHNTVSWYQQALGQGPQFIFQYYREEENGRGNFPPRFSGLQFPNYSSELNVNALELDDSALYLCASTDRSVFNNSPLHFGNGTRLTVT.

This clone was recorded once. This sequence joins TRBV7-8 and TRBJ2-5; D call uncertain. Germline CDR1 reads SGHVS; CDR2 reads FQNEAQ. CDR3 length: 15 amino acids. V dropped 2 bases and J dropped 1 base, with 11 bases sitting between them. The CDR3 DNA reads TGTGCCAGCAGCTTAACAGATATGAGCCAAGAGACCCAGTACTTC. Translating it yields CASSLTDMSQETQYF.

The DNA of the CDR3 is TGTGCCAGCAGATACCCAGGAGCGGGAGCCACCGGGGAGCTGTTTTTT. It encodes CASRYPGAGATGELFF. The J gene is TRBJ2-2, the V gene TRBV28; 8 nucleotides align to TRBD2. This CDR3 has 16 residues. Trimming removed 6 bases from V and 4 bases from J; junction bases left unmatched: 10. In germline, CDR1 is MDHEN, CDR2 SYDVKM.

The V call is TRBV12-3 or TRBV12-4, the J call TRBJ1-6; possibly TRBD1 for D (5 bases). Trimming took off 6 bases at V and 9 bases at J, with 12 bases between the two ends. This CDR3 spans 13 amino acids. CDR3 residues: CASSQGLGSPLHF. Written as DNA, the CDR3 is TGTGCCAGCAGCCAGGGTTTGGGTTCACCCCTCCACTTT.

J is TRBJ1-1 and V is TRBV7-2; unclear D gene. Germline CDR1 and CDR2: SGHTA and FQGNSA. V was clipped by 5 bases and J by 4 bases, with 11 bases between them. This CDR3 is 13 amino acids long. The CDR3 DNA reads as TGTGCCAGCAGCCTGGTTACGGGCACTGAAGCTTTCTTT. Protein: CASSLVTGTEAFF.

The chain uses TRBV5-4 and TRBJ2-1; TRBD1 matches 7 bases. The CDR3 is 14 residues long. Germline V gene data show CDR1 as SGHNT and CDR2 as YYREEE (reference sequence). Trimming took 4 bases from V and 9 from J; bases not matched to a gene: 10. In DNA, the CDR3 is TGTGCCAGCAGCCTACGGGACAGCGCGGGTGAGCAGTTCTTC. As protein: CASSLRDSAGEQFF.

Regarding this clone: This specimen includes other DNA sequences encoding the same CDR3. The rearrangement joins TRBV11-3 to TRBJ2-1, with D uncertain. Germline CDR1 reads SGHNT; CDR2 reads YENEEA. V was shortened by 1 base and J by 6 bases, with 7 bases between the two germline ends. This CDR3 spans 13 amino acids. CDR3 nucleotides: TGTGCCAGCAGCTTAGGAGCAGGCAATGAGCAGTTCTTC. Its translation: CASSLGAGNEQFF.

The genes are TRBV5-6 and TRBJ1-6, with D possibly being TRBD1 (5 bases). Germline CDR1 reads SGHDT; CDR2 reads YYEEEE. The CDR3 covers 16 residues. V was shortened by 6 bases and J by 6 bases, with 19 bases between the two germline ends. Here the CDR3 reads CASTRGGSPLNSPLHF. CDR3 in DNA: TGTGCCAGCACCCGCGGGGGATCCCCTCTTAATTCACCCCTCCACTTT. Full variable domain (outside the CDR3, taken from reference TRBV5-6 and TRBJ1-6): DAGVTQSPTHLIKTRGQQVTLRCSPKSGHDTVSWYQQALGQGPQFIFQYYEEEERQRGNFPDRFSGHQFPNYSSELNVNALLLGDSALYLCASTRGGSPLNSPLHFGNGTRLTVT.

The V and J genes are TRBV13 and TRBJ2-3; D call uncertain. V gave up 2 bases and J gave up 0 bases, with 3 bases separating them. Germline V gene sequence: CDR1 PRHDT, CDR2 FYEKMQ (reference sequence). The CDR3 spans 13 residues. The CDR3 DNA is TGTGCCAGCAGCTTACTTAGCACAGATACGCAGTATTTT. This gives the protein CASSLLSTDTQYF.

The rearrangement uses TRBV7-2 and TRBJ2-1, with 7 bases that match TRBD2. The CDR3 has 13 amino acids. Germline CDR1 reads SGHTA; CDR2 reads FQGNSA. After removal of 4 bases from V and 10 bases from J, the junction contained 7 bases not matched to a gene. In nucleotides, the CDR3 is TGTGCCAGCAGCTCAACCCCAGCGGGGGAGCAGTTCTTC. Encoded protein: CASSSTPAGEQFF.

The rearrangement uses TRBV3-1 (or the pseudogene TRBV3-2) and TRBJ2-2; a weak D match, TRBD2 (6 bases). The germline CDR1 and CDR2 sequences are LGHDT and YNNKEL (reference sequence). This CDR3 has 15 amino acids. Trimming pared 4 bases from V and 2 bases from J, leaving 11 bases between. This chain's CDR3 is CASSPRAGNTGELFF. CDR3 bases: TGTGCCAGCAGCCCGAGAGCGGGCAACACCGGGGAGCTGTTTTTT.

Notes on this clone: In the same sample, other DNA sequences code for this CDR3. The chain links TRBV3-1 (or the pseudogene TRBV3-2) to TRBJ1-1; TRBD1 might be the D (5 bases). CDR3 size: 12 residues. The germline gives CDR1 LGHDT, CDR2 YNNKEL (reference sequence). Trimming left V 1 base short and J 8 bases short, with 8 bases between. The CDR3 DNA is TGTGCCAGCAGCCAAGGTCGGGGGGAAGCTTTCTTT. Translation: CASSQGRGEAFF.

The chain is built from TRBV5-1 and TRBJ1-2, with TRBD1 identical over 7 bases. The CDR3 runs to 14 residues. Germline lookup yields CDR1 SGHRS and CDR2 YFSETQ. V shed 3 bases and J 1 base; nucleotides not matched to a gene: 3. The CDR3 reads CASSSSGGNYGYTF. The CDR3 DNA reads TGCGCCAGCAGCTCCTCAGGGGGTAACTATGGCTACACCTTC.

This chain connects TRBV19 to TRBJ1-6; D is undetermined. Trimming shortened V by 6 bases and J by 6 bases, and 12 bases separated the two germline ends. This CDR3 has 14 residues. Germline CDR1 LNHDA, CDR2 SQIVND (reference sequence). In nucleotides, the CDR3 is TGTGCCAGTAGCCCCGCCCGGGTTAATTCACCCCTCCACTTT. As protein: CASSPARVNSPLHF.

The V and J genes are TRBV14 and TRBJ2-6, with 7 nucleotides matching TRBD1. The germline V gene encodes CDR1 SGHDN and CDR2 FVKESK. There are 18 residues in the CDR3. J gave up 0 bases and V 4 bases, and 9 bases lay outside the gene matches. The CDR3 nucleotides are TGTGCCAGCAGCCGACCATGGACAGGCAGCTCTGGGGCCAACGTCCTGACTTTC. Amino acid sequence: CASSRPWTGSSGANVLTF. Based on the CDR3 plus reference TRBV14 and TRBJ2-6, the full variable domain is EAGVTQFPSHSVIEKGQTVTLRCDPISGHDNLYWYRRVMGKEIKFLLHFVKESKQDESGMPNNRFLAERTGGTYSTLKVQPAELEDSGVYFCASSRPWTGSSGANVLTFGAGSRLTVL.